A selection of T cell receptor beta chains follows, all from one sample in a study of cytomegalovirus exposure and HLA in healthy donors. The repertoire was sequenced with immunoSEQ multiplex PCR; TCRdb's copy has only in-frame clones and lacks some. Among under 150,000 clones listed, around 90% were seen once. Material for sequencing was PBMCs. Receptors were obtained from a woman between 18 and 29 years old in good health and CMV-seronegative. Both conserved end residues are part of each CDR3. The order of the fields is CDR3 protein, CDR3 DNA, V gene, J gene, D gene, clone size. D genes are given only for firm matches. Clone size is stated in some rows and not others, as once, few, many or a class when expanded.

CASSLGQGASGYTF	TGTGCCAGCAGCTTAGGACAGGGGGCTAGCGGCTACACCTTC	TRBV7-9	TRBJ1-2	TRBD1	NA
CASSQELAGGPYNEQFF	TGTGCCAGCAGCCAAGAATTAGCGGGAGGGCCCTACAATGAGCAGTTCTTC	TRBV14	TRBJ2-1	TRBD2	NA
CASSSKSFHEQYF	TGTGCCAGCAGCTCTAAATCTTTCCACGAGCAGTACTTC	TRBV5-4	TRBJ2-7	NA	NA
CACGTGPPVREKLFF	TGTGCCTGCGGGACAGGTCCCCCCGTAAGGGAAAAACTGTTTTTT	TRBV30	TRBJ1-4	TRBD1	NA
CASSDWRGGFKDTQYF	TGCGCCAGCAGTGATTGGCGGGGGGGCTTTAAGGATACGCAGTATTTT	TRBV10-1	TRBJ2-3	TRBD2	NA
CASSGGTVNEKLFF	TGTGCCAGCAGTGGCGGGACGGTCAATGAAAAACTGTTTTTT	TRBV6-1	TRBJ1-4	NA	NA
CASGQGKNQPQHF	TGTGCCAGCGGACAGGGGAAAAATCAGCCCCAGCATTTT	TRBV28	TRBJ1-5	TRBD1	NA
CASSSGGRRNEQYF	TGTGCCAGCAGCTCCGGCGGGAGGAGAAACGAGCAGTACTTC	TRBV5-4	TRBJ2-7	TRBD2	NA
CASRRTIGPREQFF	TGTGCCAGTAGGAGGACTATTGGGCCGAGGGAGCAGTTCTTC	TRBV19	TRBJ2-1	NA	NA
CASSQAGRNYGYTF	TGTGCCAGCAGTCAGGCCGGCCGCAACTATGGCTACACCTTC	TRBV2	TRBJ1-2	NA	NA
CASSAGRGSYNEQFF	TGTGCCAGCAGTGCCGGCAGGGGCTCCTACAATGAGCAGTTCTTC	TRBV2	TRBJ2-1	NA	NA
CASSGVAGGGNEQFF	TGTGCCAGCAGTGGAGTAGCGGGGGGGGGCAATGAGCAGTTCTTC	TRBV6-1	TRBJ2-1	TRBD2	NA
CASSPLSRSLQNNEQFF	TGCGCCAGCAGTCCCCTCAGTAGGTCTTTACAGAACAATGAGCAGTTCTTC	TRBV4-1	TRBJ2-1	NA	NA
CASRPGSPPSYGYTF	TGTGCCAGCAGACCAGGCAGCCCTCCGAGCTATGGCTACACCTTC	TRBV6-1	TRBJ1-2	NA	NA
CASSQDPAASGETQYF	TGCGCCAGCAGCCAAGATCCGGCGGCTTCGGGGGAGACCCAGTACTTC	TRBV4-3	TRBJ2-5	NA	NA
CASHRGHYGYTF	TGTGCCAGCCACAGGGGGCACTATGGCTACACCTTC	TRBV21-1	TRBJ1-2	NA	NA
CASSLSVRGAGTGELFF	TGTGCCAGCAGCTTAAGTGTGCGCGGGGCGGGTACCGGGGAGCTGTTTTTT	TRBV7-2	TRBJ2-2	NA	NA
CASPEVGSTQETQYF	TGTGCCAGCCCCGAGGTAGGCTCAACCCAAGAGACCCAGTACTTC	TRBV21-1	TRBJ2-5	NA	NA
CSVVFSGGAFGIQYF	TGCAGCGTTGTATTTAGCGGGGGGGCGTTCGGCATTCAGTACTTC	TRBV29-1	TRBJ2-4	TRBD2	NA
CASSLAEEREYGELFF	TGTGCCAGCAGCTTGGCCGAGGAGCGGGAGTACGGGGAGCTGTTTTTT	TRBV5-4	TRBJ2-2	TRBD2	NA
CASSILAGGTGNEQFF	TGTGCCAGCAGCATCCTAGCGGGAGGCACGGGGAATGAGCAGTTCTTC	TRBV7-9	TRBJ2-1	TRBD2	NA
CAWSGTGGVNEQFF	TGTGCCTGGAGTGGTACGGGAGGCGTAAATGAGCAGTTCTTC	TRBV30	TRBJ2-1	TRBD2	NA
CASSSSTSGGPDRLPYEQYF	TGTGCCAGTAGTTCCTCTACTAGCGGGGGGCCAGACCGGCTACCCTACGAGCAGTACTTC	TRBV19	TRBJ2-7	TRBD2	NA
CASSVGGVGNQPQHF	TGTGCCAGCAGTGTCGGGGGGGTCGGCAATCAGCCCCAGCATTTT	TRBV28	TRBJ1-5	NA	NA
CASSPGDRVGEKLFF	TGTGCCAGCAGTCCGGGGGACAGGGTGGGGGAAAAACTGTTTTTT	TRBV6-6	TRBJ1-4	TRBD1	NA
CASSSGQGHEQYF	TGCGCCAGCAGCTCGGGACAGGGTCACGAGCAGTACTTC	TRBV5-1	TRBJ2-7	TRBD1	NA
CASSQQGPTNYGYTF	TGTGCCAGCAGCCAACAGGGCCCTACTAACTATGGCTACACCTTC	TRBV7-2	TRBJ1-2	NA	NA
CASSVSRGAASGNTIYF	TGTGCCAGCAGCGTCTCCCGGGGAGCAGCCTCTGGAAACACCATATATTTT	TRBV9	TRBJ1-3	NA	NA
CASSESLQGSGGPGDTQYF	TGCGCCAGCAGTGAGTCCCTGCAGGGTTCGGGGGGGCCTGGAGATACGCAGTATTTT	TRBV10-1	TRBJ2-3	TRBD2	NA
CASSPRSLNSPLHF	TGCGCCAGCAGCCCGCGGTCCCTCAATTCACCCCTCCACTTT	TRBV4-1	TRBJ1-6	NA	NA
CASSPGQSPYEQYF	TGTGCCAGCAGCCCGGGACAGAGTCCCTACGAGCAGTACTTC	TRBV7-8	TRBJ2-7	TRBD1	NA
CASSPEQVASYGYTF	TGTGCCAGCAGCCCGGAACAGGTGGCTAGCTATGGCTACACCTTC	TRBV5-5	TRBJ1-2	NA	NA
CASELGGSNQPQHF	TGTGCCAGCGAATTAGGGGGTAGCAATCAGCCCCAGCATTTT	TRBV5-8	TRBJ1-5	NA	NA
CASSEQVGGVGNTQYF	TGTGCCAGCAGTGAGCAAGTGGGAGGGGTCGGAAATACGCAGTATTTT	TRBV2	TRBJ2-3	TRBD2	once
CASTFTWAGARKTQYF	TGTGCCAGCACCTTTACGTGGGCGGGGGCACGGAAGACCCAGTACTTC	TRBV6-6	TRBJ2-5	NA	NA
CASSNGTSGYNEQFF	TGTGCCAGCAGTAACGGGACTAGCGGATACAATGAGCAGTTCTTC	TRBV6-4	TRBJ2-1	TRBD2	many
CASRAGKLETEAFF	TGTGCCAGCAGGGCAGGGAAGTTAGAAACTGAAGCTTTCTTT	TRBV6-5	TRBJ1-1	NA	NA
CASSERQVLDQYF	TGTGCCAGCAGTGAAAGACAGGTACTTGACCAGTACTTC	TRBV6-1	TRBJ2-5	NA	NA
CASSPLGANTEAFF	TGTGCCAGCAGCCCTCTGGGGGCGAACACTGAAGCTTTCTTT	TRBV6-5	TRBJ1-1	NA	NA
CAWSVQVRGQYF	TGTGCCTGGAGTGTACAGGTACGAGGGCAGTACTTC	TRBV30	TRBJ2-7	NA	NA
CASSPRQGGTDTQYF	TGCGCCAGCAGCCCCCGACAGGGGGGCACAGATACGCAGTATTTT	TRBV5-1	TRBJ2-3	TRBD1	NA